This T cell receptor beta chain was found in a study of neurological immune-mediated disorders. By 5'RACE with 10-nucleotide random UMIs, the cDNA was made. Over 180 million TCR-beta sequences (from 15-18 subjects) were yielded by each sequencing run. TCRdb re-analysed the 5' RACE reads in MiXCR, keeping a single row per CDR3 protein. The sample lists tens of thousands of distinct CDR3 sequences, over 5% occurring once. Findings of the study overall: There was no clinical or MRI feature that was associated with the multiple sclerosis repertoire cluster.

There are many counts of this clonotype. Its matching antigen is unknown. V was pared by 2 bases and J by 4 bases, with 5 bases of the junction left unmatched. This CDR3 region has 14 residues. Germline CDR1 and CDR2: SGDLS and YYNGEE. This receptor was identified in a human donor with multiple sclerosis. The donor label of this sample is uncertain. The chain uses TRBV9 and TRBJ2-5, with 7 bases fitting TRBD1. Input material: PBMCs. CDR3 sequence reads: CASSVGPGGETQYF. CDR3 sequence (DNA): TGTGCCAGCAGCGTTGGTCCAGGGGGAGAGACCCAGTACTTC. Supplemented by reference TRBV9 and TRBJ2-5, the full variable domain reads DSGVTQTPKHLITATGQRVTLRCSPRSGDLSVYWYQQSLDQGLQFLIQYYNGEERAKGNILERFSAQQFPDLHSELNLSSLELGDSALYFCASSVGPGGETQYFGPGTRLLVL.